The T cell receptor beta chain described here comes from a study of blood T cell repertoires in COVID-19. CDR1 is MNHEY, CDR2 SMNVEV, per germline (reference sequence). V was pared by 4 bases and J by 1 base, with 10 bases between. The CDR3 contains 14 residues. Profiled with immunoSEQ multiplex PCR; TCRdb holds only in-frame clones, not every one. The sample has some 150,000 clones, roughly 89% seen once; the top ten hold approximately 4%. What was sequenced was peripheral blood. The chain employs TRBV27 and TRBJ1-1; D may be TRBD1 (6 bases). This TCR came from a man aged 18 to 29 with active or convalescent COVID-19. Here the CDR3 DNA reads TGTGCCAGCAGTTGGACAGTACAGAACACTGAAGCTTTCTTT. Translating gives CASSWTVQNTEAFF.